This T cell receptor (beta chain) was profiled in a study of PD-L1 blockade in urothelial cancer. Across the whole study: The year 2014 saw patients start atezolizumab, 1,200 mg intravenously every 3 weeks. When blood samples were assessed, the median T cell count was 120,000 to 150,000.

The CDR3 has 16 residues. Trimming removed 2 bases from V and 8 bases from J; junction bases left unmatched: 7. CDR1 and CDR2 (germline): MNHEY, SMNVEV (reference sequence). TCRdb's table, derived via immunoSEQ multiplex PCR, lists solely in-frame clones and lacks some. Here the sample spans some 56,000 clones, approximately 80% being singletons. The time point is: pretreatment peripheral blood. The clonotype comes from a man aged 45-60 years with urothelial cancer. The chain carries TRBV27 and TRBJ2-3, with 13 bases that match TRBD2. This material consisted of PBMCs, taken around atezolizumab (anti-PD-L1) treatment. CDR3 region: CASSLGLAGAGATQYF. DNA of the CDR3: TGTGCCAGCAGTTTAGGACTAGCGGGAGCCGGGGCTACGCAGTATTTT.